What follows is one T cell receptor beta chain and its context. Its specificity is unknown. It was with unique molecular identifiers that the TCRbeta library was prepared. MiXCR, run by TCRdb on the PCR reads, gives a single entry per CDR3 protein. In the table there are under 250,000 distinct CDR3 sequences, approximately 15% of which are singletons. The source of the sample is a study of T-cell reconstitution after alpha-beta-depleted transplantation in children. The study's findings and limits: Hyperexpanded clones declined; after one year, newly produced T cells mostly supplied diversity.

The sequencing used PBMCs, mostly from graft donor cells, collected 360 days after TCRalphabeta/CD19-depleted stem cell transplant. The TCR originated in a male patient aged 2-9 years who had a stem cell transplant for acute lymphoblastic leukemia, so the T cells may come from the graft donor.

DNA for the CDR3: TGCAGTGCTTCTGATGTTAGCAATCAGCCCCAGCATTTT. This gives the protein CSASDVSNQPQHF. This chain joins TRBV20-1 and TRBJ1-5; D uncertain. The CDR3 has 13 amino acids. Germline V gene lookup returns CDR1 DFQATT and CDR2 SNEGSKA (reference sequence). V was shortened by 5 bases and J by 0 bases, with 8 bases between the two germline ends.